This T cell receptor (beta chain) comes out of a study of OX40 agonist ivuxolimab in advanced cancers. Regarding the study as a whole: Among T cells, CD8+ cells averaged more expanded clones than CD4+ cells.

The table came from immunoSEQ multiplex PCR; TCRdb's copy has only in-frame clones and leaves some out. The sample yields 84,000 or so clones, approximately 95% seen once. Trimming shortened V by 4 bases and J by 4 bases, and 8 bases separated the two germline ends. This CDR3 has 13 residues. Germline CDR1 and CDR2: MNHNY and SVGAGI (reference sequence). As regards this clone: What it binds is not known.

This sequence originates from an adult with an advanced solid tumor such as melanoma, head and neck, liver or kidney cancer. The chain carries TRBV6-6 and TRBJ2-1, with D unresolved. Sequencing used CD4+ or CD8+ T cells sorted from blood, obtained in a trial of the OX40 agonist ivuxolimab. For the CDR3, the DNA is TGTGCCAGCAGTTCGATGAAATACAATGAGCAGTTCTTC. Residues: CASSSMKYNEQFF.